One and the same sample provided the 14 T cell receptor beta chains below, sequenced in a study of cytomegalovirus exposure and HLA in healthy donors (dated by TCRdb to 2015 to 2018). The receptor library was made with the immunoSEQ multiplex PCR assay. For the multiplex PCR, a mixture combining 60 forward primers for TCR Vbeta segments and 13 reverse primers for TCR Jbeta segments was used. Held by TCRdb, this immuneACCESS table contains in-frame sequences only and omits some clones. Under half of the omission traces to an unresolved V gene where checked; the cause of the rest is unknown. The table for this sample lists roughly 250,000 clones; about 80% of them were counted only once. The ten top clones hold more than 0.3% of the sample. The sequenced material came from PBMCs. The receptors were sampled from a girl aged 2-10 years in good health and CMV-seronegative.

The chain combines TRBV7-2 with TRBJ2-7, with 7 bases that match TRBD1. CDR3 length: 14 amino acids. The germline gives CDR1 SGHTA, CDR2 FQGNSA. With V trimmed by 5 bases and J by 0 bases, 4 bases remained unmatched. Here the CDR3 reads CASSPQGTSYEQYF. CDR3 in DNA: TGTGCCAGCAGCCCACAGGGGACCTCCTACGAGCAGTACTTC.

The chain recombines TRBV7-9 with TRBJ1-1; 10 bases are a match to TRBD1. The CDR3 length is 15 residues. In germline, CDR1 is SEHNR, CDR2 FQNEAQ (reference sequence). V was pared by 5 bases and J by 3 bases, with 6 bases of the junction left unmatched. CDR3 sequence: CASSRPGQGYTEAFF. The CDR3 coding sequence is TGTGCCAGCAGCCGACCGGGACAGGGGTACACTGAAGCTTTCTTT. The variable domain in full, with the rest retrieved from reference TRBV7-9 and TRBJ1-1, is DTGVSQNPRHKITKRGQNVTFRCDPISEHNRLYWYRQTLGQGPEFLTYFQNEAQLEKSRLLSDRFSAERPKGSFSTLEIQRTEQGDSAMYLCASSRPGQGYTEAFFGQGTRLTVV.

This clone was seen a handful of times. The chain carries TRBV5-4 and TRBJ1-2; no clear D gene. This CDR3 is built from 14 residues. V gave up 0 bases and J gave up 0 bases, with 6 bases separating them. CDR1 SGHNT and CDR2 YYREEE come from the germline V gene (reference sequence). The CDR3 sequence: CASSLGGANYGYTF. CDR3 DNA: TGTGCCAGCAGCTTGGGCGGCGCTAACTATGGCTACACCTTC.

J is TRBJ2-5 and V is TRBV10-1; 7 bases are a match to TRBD1. CDR1 is WNHNN and CDR2 is SYGVQD in the germline V gene (reference sequence). The CDR3 loop spans 16 amino acids. J lost 0 bases, V lost 4 bases, and 8 bases had no gene match. The CDR3 protein is CASSGKTGAHQETQYF. The CDR3 DNA sequence: TGCGCCAGCAGTGGAAAAACAGGGGCCCACCAAGAGACCCAGTACTTC.

V is TRBV7-2 and J is TRBJ1-5; D is unresolved. This CDR3 has 13 residues. Between the trimmed V and J ends, which lost 2 bases and 4 bases, there was a span of 6 bases. Germline CDR1 and CDR2: SGHTA and FQGNSA. This chain's CDR3 is CASSLQVNQPQHF. CDR3 DNA sequence: TGTGCCAGCAGCTTACAGGTGAATCAGCCCCAGCATTTT.

This chain connects TRBV5-1 to TRBJ2-1; 12 positions agree with TRBD2. Germline V gives CDR1 SGHRS, CDR2 YFSETQ. V was clipped by 1 base and J by 8 bases; unmatched bases: 10. CDR3 length: 17 residues. CDR3 nucleotides: TGCGCCAGCAGCTTGATAACTAGCGGGAGGTCAAGTGATGAGCAGTTCTTC. Translation gives CASSLITSGRSSDEQFF.

This clone was found a few times. V is TRBV7-9 and J is TRBJ1-6; 7 bases fit TRBD1. From germline, CDR1 is SEHNR and CDR2 FQNEAQ (reference sequence). V dropped 6 bases and J dropped 9; count of bases not matched to a gene: 8. There are 14 residues in the CDR3. The CDR3 DNA follows: TGTGCCAGCAGTCCGGATAGGGGGCTTTCACCCCTCCACTTT. Its protein is CASSPDRGLSPLHF.

The chain combines TRBV19 with TRBJ2-4, with no clear D. There are 11 residues in the CDR3. From germline, CDR1 is LNHDA and CDR2 SQIVND (reference sequence). V lost 3 bases to trimming and J lost 6 bases, with 3 bases between them. CDR3 nucleotide sequence: TGTGCCAGTAGTATCGGAAACATTCAGTACTTC. Translation: CASSIGNIQYF. The full variable domain, rest sourced from reference TRBV19 and TRBJ2-4, is DGGITQSPKYLFRKEGQNVTLSCEQNLNHDAMYWYRQDPGQGLRLIYYSQIVNDFQKGDIAEGYSVSREKKESFPLTVTSAQKNPTAFYLCASSIGNIQYFGAGTRLSVL.

The V gene is TRBV15, the J gene TRBJ2-3; D might be TRBD2 (6 bases). Germline V gene data show CDR1 as LNHNV and CDR2 as YYDKDF (reference sequence). This CDR3 is 15 amino acids long. V lost 3 bases and J lost 2, with 12 bases in between. The CDR3 is CATSRDGGITDTQYF. CDR3 coding DNA: TGTGCCACCAGCAGGGACGGAGGGATCACAGATACGCAGTATTTT.

The rearrangement joins TRBV4-1 to TRBJ2-1; no clear D. The length of the CDR3 is 13 residues. CDR1 is MGHRA, CDR2 YSYEKL, per germline. V was shortened by 1 base and J by 5 bases, with 6 bases between the two germline ends. CDR3 DNA: TGCGCCAGCAGCCAAGTACCAGACAATGAGCAGTTCTTC. Translated: CASSQVPDNEQFF.

The chain is built from TRBV10-3 and TRBJ1-1; unclear D gene. The V gene lost 3 bases and the J gene lost 0 bases, with 11 bases spanning the gap. The CDR3 is made up of 15 amino acids. Germline-derived CDR1 and CDR2 are ENHRY and SYGVKD. CDR3 amino acids: CAISDRGGLNTEAFF. The CDR3, as DNA: TGTGCCATCAGTGATCGAGGCGGCTTGAACACTGAAGCTTTCTTT.

The chain links TRBV7-8 to TRBJ1-1, with D maybe TRBD1 (6 bases). This CDR3 comprises 13 residues. The V and J ends lost 0 bases and 11 bases respectively, with 13 bases between them. Germline assignment: CDR1 SGHVS and CDR2 FQNEAQ. The CDR3 coding sequence is TGTGCCAGCAGCTTAGCGACAGGATGGGGGGCTTTCTTT. Translated, it gives CASSLATGWGAFF.

The chain uses TRBV27 and TRBJ2-7; 12 bases map to TRBD1. The ends lost 2 bases at V and 0 bases at J; junction bases unmatched: 11. The CDR3 has 19 amino acids. The germline V gene encodes CDR1 MNHEY and CDR2 SMNVEV (reference sequence). DNA of the CDR3: TGTGCCAGCAGTTTAGGGGGGACAGGGGGCGAAAGTATCTCCTACGAGCAGTACTTC. This translates into CASSLGGTGGESISYEQYF.

The V call is TRBV19, the J call TRBJ2-3, with 12 bases lining up with TRBD2. Germline assignment: CDR1 LNHDA and CDR2 SQIVND (reference sequence). V was pared by 3 bases and J by 6 bases, with 7 bases of the junction left unmatched. The CDR3 runs 16 residues. CDR3 nucleotide sequence: TGTGCCAGTAGTATTGGGGCTAGCGGGGGGGCGGATACGCAGTATTTT. Its protein product is CASSIGASGGADTQYF.